The next 5 T cell receptor beta chains were all read from a single sample in a study of blood T cells in healthy people across ages. Through a sample-barcoded 5' primer and a J-beta primer mix, a second PCR was run for about 6 to 12 cycles. MiXCR was run by TCRdb on the 5' RACE reads, yielding one entry per CDR3 protein. The table has 890,000 or so distinct CDR3 sequences, 62% seen once. The sequenced sample was blood. These receptors came from a man younger than 45 in good health.

This clonotype has just a few counts. The CDR3 bases are TGTGCCAGCAGTTCTCTAGCGGGGGCTGTGGATGAGCAGTTCTTC. Protein sequence: CASSSLAGAVDEQFF. The chain links TRBV12-3 or TRBV12-4 to TRBJ2-1; 10 nucleotides align to TRBD2. V was clipped by 4 bases and J by 8 bases; unmatched bases: 8. CDR3 length equals 15 residues.

The rearrangement links TRBV7-2 to TRBJ1-2; D is uncertain. This CDR3 has 14 residues. From germline, CDR1 is SGHTA and CDR2 FQGNSA. V shed 5 bases and J shed 7 bases, with 17 bases lying between them. The CDR3 region has the DNA TGTGCCAGCAGCCTAGAGGCGAGGGTGGGTGGCTACACCTTC. It specifies CASSLEARVGGYTF.

This chain links TRBV5-1 with TRBJ2-7; the match to TRBD2 covers 9 bases. The CDR3 sequence is 15 residues long. Germline V gives CDR1 SGHRS, CDR2 YFSETQ. V dropped 1 base and J dropped 4; count of bases not matched to a gene: 6. CDR3 nucleotide sequence: TGCGCCAGCAGCTTGTCTGGAGCGGGGGGATACGAGCAGTACTTC. Its translation: CASSLSGAGGYEQYF.

The V gene is TRBV2, the J gene TRBJ2-3; unclear D gene. Germline CDR1 SNHLY, CDR2 FYNNEI. CDR3 length: 14 residues. The V gene lost 0 bases and the J gene lost 5 bases, with 9 bases spanning the gap. CDR3: CASSEALLKDTQYF. As DNA, the CDR3 is TGTGCCAGCAGTGAAGCGCTTCTGAAAGATACGCAGTATTTT.

The chain combines TRBV12-1 with TRBJ2-3; the tabulated D call, TRBD2, remains unverified against the DNA. TRBV12-1 is a documented pseudogene. This CDR3 region has 17 residues. The CDR3 DNA reads TGTGCCAGCAGCCCCACCTCTAGCGGGGCTTGGGAAGATACGCAGTATTTT. The encoded protein is CASSPTSSGAWEDTQYF.